These T cell receptor beta chains were read from a single sample in a study of metastatic and nonmetastatic thyroid tumors. With MiXCR, TCRdb reprocessed the PCR reads. The sample lists roughly 13,000 clones; about 25% were seen once. The sequenced sample was blood. Receptor source: a female donor with papillary thyroid cancer or a benign thyroid nodule (not recorded which). Some clones in this sample may be carry-over from other donors' samples. Each CDR3 is given with its conserved first and last residue. A D gene is named only where the DNA matches it firmly. Clone size is given for some rows only: seen once, a few or many times, or a class if the clone is expanded.

D	size	V	J	DNA	CDR3
-	few	TRBV6-1	TRBJ2-7	TGTGCCAGCAGTGAAATCTGGAGGGGCCCTCCCTACGAGCAGTACTTC	CASSEIWRGPPYEQYF
-	-	TRBV11-2	TRBJ1-5	TGTGCCAGCAGCTCTCCGGGACATAGCAATCAGCCCCAGCATTTT	CASSSPGHSNQPQHF
TRBD2	medium-sized	TRBV12-3/TRBV12-4	TRBJ2-7	TGTGCCAGCAGTTTGACTAGCGGGAGCGAGCAGTACTTC	CASSLTSGSEQYF
-	many	TRBV30	TRBJ2-7	TGTGCCTGGAGTGATATGAATTACGAGCAGTACTTC	CAWSDMNYEQYF
TRBD2	-	TRBV12-3/TRBV12-4	TRBJ2-2	TGTGCCAGCAGTTTTTTTGCGGGAGACACCGGGGGTCTGTTTTTT	CASSFFAGDTGGLFF
-	-	TRBV13	TRBJ1-2	TGTGCCAGCAGCTTAGGCCCAGGGGCTGGAGGCTACACCTTC	CASSLGPGAGGYTF
-	many	TRBV10-2	TRBJ1-1	TGCGCCAGCAGGACTCCGGACAGGAACACTGAAGCTTTCTTT	CASRTPDRNTEAFF
TRBD1	medium-sized	TRBV2	TRBJ2-7	TGTGCCAGCAACGGACAGGGGAGGGGCGAGCAGTACTTC	CASNGQGRGEQYF
TRBD1	once	TRBV11-1	TRBJ2-3	TGTGCCAGCAGCACGCGAACAGGGGTAGAAGATACGCAGTATTTT	CASSTRTGVEDTQYF
-	few	TRBV7-2	TRBJ2-7	TGTGCCAGCAGATACCCCCCGGATAGGGAGCAGTACTTC	CASRYPPDREQYF
TRBD2	many	TRBV7-8	TRBJ2-5	TGTGCCAGCAGCTTAGTAGCGGGGGTGGAGACCCAGTACTTC	CASSLVAGVETQYF
-	-	TRBV20-1	TRBJ2-7	TGCAGTGCTAGAGCTACCAATGGGACCGCAACCTACGAGCAGTACTTC	CSARATNGTATYEQYF
-	large	TRBV12-3/TRBV12-4	TRBJ2-7	TGTGCCAGCAAGGGGGACGGCGAAGTCTACGAGCAGTACTTC	CASKGDGEVYEQYF
-	few	TRBV6-1	TRBJ2-7	TGTGCCAGCAGTGAAGCTTGGCAAGGCTACGAGCAGTACTTC	CASSEAWQGYEQYF
-	few	TRBV2	TRBJ1-1	TGTGCCAGCAGTGAAGACACCTTGGTAGCTTTCTTT	CASSEDTLVAFF
TRBD2	medium-sized	TRBV6-2/TRBV6-3	TRBJ2-5	TGTGCCAGCAGACCGAGCGGGGGGGCGGAGACCCAGTACTTC	CASRPSGGAETQYF
-	many	TRBV7-9	TRBJ1-4	TGTGCCAGCAGCTATAAACTTGAAAAACTGTTTTTT	CASSYKLEKLFF
TRBD2	few	TRBV28	TRBJ2-7	TGTGCCAGCAGGCGGGGGACCACCTACGAGCAGTACTTC	CASRRGTTYEQYF
-	medium-sized	TRBV2	TRBJ1-6	TGTGCCAGCAGTTTCTCATTAGGTTCACCCCTCCACTTT	CASSFSLGSPLHF
-	many	TRBV5-4	TRBJ2-7	TGTGCCAGCAGCTTGTATGGGGATACCTACGAGCAGTACTTC	CASSLYGDTYEQYF
-	-	TRBV6-2/TRBV6-3	TRBJ1-5	TGTGCCAGCAGTTCCGTTAGGGGTGGTCAGCCCCAGCATTTT	CASSSVRGGQPQHF
-	-	TRBV2	TRBJ1-4	TGTGCCAGCAGTGAAGACGTGTTGTGGGCAACTAATGAAAAACTGTTTTTT	CASSEDVLWATNEKLFF
TRBD2	many	TRBV15	TRBJ2-5	TGTGCCACTTCACTCACCGGGACTAGCGGAGAGACCCAGTACTTC	CATSLTGTSGETQYF
-	-	TRBV11-2	TRBJ2-3	TGTGCCAGCAGCTTAGAGGTGGCCAGGGTCAGCACAGATACGCAGTATTTT	CASSLEVARVSTDTQYF
-	-	TRBV12-3/TRBV12-4	TRBJ2-7	TGTGCCAGCAGTTTAAGCGGCAGGGACTACGAGCAGTACTTC	CASSLSGRDYEQYF
TRBD2	-	TRBV5-1	TRBJ2-7	TGCGCCAGCAGCTTAACGGGACTAACTCAGGGCTACGAGCAGTACTTC	CASSLTGLTQGYEQYF
-	many	TRBV20-1	TRBJ1-6	TGCAGTGCTAGCTATGGAGTGGGAGGGACGGACTATAATTCACCCCTCCACTTT	CSASYGVGGTDYNSPLHF
-	-	TRBV11-3	TRBJ1-1	TGTGCCAGCAGTATCAGTGGGGCGACTGAAGCTTTCTTT	CASSISGATEAFF
-	medium-sized	TRBV10-3	TRBJ1-5	TGTGCCATCAGCCAGCGCTCCGATCAGCCCCAGCATTTT	CAISQRSDQPQHF
-	-	TRBV28	TRBJ1-3	TGTGCCAGCACGACGGCGTCCACTGGAAACACCATATATTTT	CASTTASTGNTIYF
TRBD2	-	TRBV5-1	TRBJ2-3	TGCGCCAGCAGCTTGGCCCCAGCGGGAAACACAGATACGCAGTATTTT	CASSLAPAGNTDTQYF
-	-	TRBV9	TRBJ1-2	TGTGCCAGCAGCTCTGGGGGCAGGGGCGACTATGGCTACACCTTC	CASSSGGRGDYGYTF
-	many	TRBV3-1	TRBJ1-4	TGTGCCAGCAGCCAGGGGGACCGGTCTAATGAAAAACTGTTTTTT	CASSQGDRSNEKLFF
-	many	TRBV5-1	TRBJ2-7	TGCGCCAGCAGCTTGGCTACAGATCTCTACGAGCAGTACTTC	CASSLATDLYEQYF
-	few	TRBV6-4	TRBJ2-1	TGTGCCAGCAGTGACTCGACGGGCGAAGGGAATGAGCAGTTCTTC	CASSDSTGEGNEQFF